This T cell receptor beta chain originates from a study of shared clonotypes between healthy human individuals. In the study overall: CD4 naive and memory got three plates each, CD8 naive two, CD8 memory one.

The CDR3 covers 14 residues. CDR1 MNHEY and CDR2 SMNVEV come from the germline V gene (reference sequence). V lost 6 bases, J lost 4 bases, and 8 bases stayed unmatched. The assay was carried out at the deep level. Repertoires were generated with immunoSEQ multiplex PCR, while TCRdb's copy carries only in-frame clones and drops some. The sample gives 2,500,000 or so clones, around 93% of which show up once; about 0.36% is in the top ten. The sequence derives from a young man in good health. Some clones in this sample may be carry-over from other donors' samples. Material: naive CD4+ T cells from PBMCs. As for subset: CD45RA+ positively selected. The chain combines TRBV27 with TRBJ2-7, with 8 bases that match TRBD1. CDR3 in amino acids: CASRPDRVPYEQYF. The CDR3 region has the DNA TGTGCCAGCAGACCGGACAGGGTTCCGTACGAGCAGTACTTC.